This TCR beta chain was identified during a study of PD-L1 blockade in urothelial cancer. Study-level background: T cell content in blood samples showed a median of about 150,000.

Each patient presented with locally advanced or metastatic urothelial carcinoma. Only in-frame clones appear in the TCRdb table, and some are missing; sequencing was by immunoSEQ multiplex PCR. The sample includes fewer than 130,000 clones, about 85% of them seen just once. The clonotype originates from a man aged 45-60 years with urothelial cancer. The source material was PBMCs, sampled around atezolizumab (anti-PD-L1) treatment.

The CDR3 DNA reads TGTGCCAGCAGCTTCCCACAGGACAATGAGCAGTTCTTC. Protein: CASSFPQDNEQFF. V usage is TRBV5-4 and J usage is TRBJ2-1; weak D call: TRBD1 (5 bases). The CDR3 is made up of 13 amino acids. Between the trimmed V and J ends, which lost 2 bases and 5 bases, there was a span of 8 bases. The germline V gene encodes CDR1 SGHNT and CDR2 YYREEE (reference sequence). Full variable domain (outside the CDR3, taken from reference TRBV5-4 and TRBJ2-1): ETGVTQSPTHLIKTRGQQVTLRCSSQSGHNTVSWYQQALGQGPQFIFQYYREEENGRGNFPPRFSGLQFPNYSSELNVNALELDDSALYLCASSFPQDNEQFFGPGTRLTVL.